Listed below are T cell receptor beta chains from one sample, sequenced in a study of shared clonotypes between healthy human individuals. The data were produced by immunoSEQ multiplex PCR, yet TCRdb's version contains in-frame clones alone and is incomplete. The sample has about 960,000 clones; approximately 76% are singletons. The specimen was memory CD4+ T cells sorted from blood. The receptors here all came from a man between 18 and 35 years old in good health. The CDR3 runs from the conserved cysteine through the conserved F or W. D genes are given only for firm matches. Rows give clone size only sometimes, using once, few, many, or a class for an expanded clone.

size	V	D	J	DNA	CDR3
-	TRBV4-3	-	TRBJ2-2	TGCGCCAGCAGCCGTTCGAACGGGGGGAACACCGGGGAGCTGTTTTTT	CASSRSNGGNTGELFF
-	TRBV6-1	TRBD1	TRBJ2-7	TGTGCCAGCCGACAAACGGGGACAGGGGCCTACGAGCAGTACTTC	CASRQTGTGAYEQYF
-	TRBV7-8	-	TRBJ2-1	TGTGCCAGCAGCTTAGCGGTTGGACGATCAAATGAGCAGTTCTTC	CASSLAVGRSNEQFF
many	TRBV5-1	TRBD1	TRBJ1-2	TGCGCCAGCAGCCTCGGGACAGCGTATGGCTACACCTTC	CASSLGTAYGYTF
few	TRBV5-1	TRBD2	TRBJ2-2	TGCGCCAGCAGCTCGATAGCGGGTAACACCGGGGAGCTGTTTTTT	CASSSIAGNTGELFF
once	TRBV5-4	-	TRBJ2-7	TGTGCCAGCAGCTTGGATCTAGGTTGGGGCTACGAGCAGTACTTC	CASSLDLGWGYEQYF
-	TRBV27	-	TRBJ2-1	TGTGCCAGCAGCCACACAGGGACCCCAATGGTGCAGTTCTTC	CASSHTGTPMVQFF
few	TRBV6-5	-	TRBJ1-1	TGTGCCAGCAGTTACGCGCAGAGCACTGAAGCTTTCTTT	CASSYAQSTEAFF
-	TRBV5-1	-	TRBJ2-5	TGCGCCAGCAGGTCCGAGGGCGAGACCCAGTACTTC	CASRSEGETQYF
-	TRBV27	TRBD1	TRBJ1-4	TGTGCCAGCAGCGGACAGGGGCGGAATGAAAAACTGTTTTTT	CASSGQGRNEKLFF
-	TRBV11-2	TRBD2	TRBJ2-5	TGTGCCAGCAGCTTAGGATTAGCGGGGAGGGAGACCCAGTACTTC	CASSLGLAGRETQYF
-	TRBV2	-	TRBJ1-2	TGTGCCAGCAGTGAAGCGCCCAGAGGGACCGGCTACACCTTC	CASSEAPRGTGYTF
few	TRBV30	-	TRBJ2-5	TGTGCCTGGAGTGAGCAGACCCAGTACTTC	CAWSEQTQYF
-	TRBV27	-	TRBJ2-2	TGTGCCAGCAGTTTCCAGGGGGGAACCACCGGGGAGCTGTTTTTT	CASSFQGGTTGELFF
-	TRBV30	-	TRBJ2-2	TGTGCCTGGAGTGAAATGGTGGTCACCGGGGAGCTGTTTTTT	CAWSEMVVTGELFF
-	TRBV2	-	TRBJ1-5	TGTGCCAGCAGTGGGGAGGGGTCGAGTCAGCCCCAGCATTTT	CASSGEGSSQPQHF
-	TRBV6-6	-	TRBJ1-5	TGTGCCAGCGTTATTATGGGTGGCAATCAGCCCCAGCATTTT	CASVIMGGNQPQHF
once	TRBV10-1	-	TRBJ2-7	TGCGCCAGCAGTGATTCCGGGTTGTCCTACGAGCAGTACTTC	CASSDSGLSYEQYF
-	TRBV4-1	-	TRBJ2-7	TGCGCCAGCAGCCTGGGGGACGAGCAGTACTTC	CASSLGDEQYF
-	TRBV12-5	-	TRBJ2-1	TGTGCTAGTGGTTTGTCCCTTGGTGGTGAGCAGTTCTTC	CASGLSLGGEQFF
-	TRBV25-1	-	TRBJ2-3	TGTGCCAGCAGTCCAGCGCTCCCGGGGGATACGCAGTATTTT	CASSPALPGDTQYF
few	TRBV7-2	TRBD2	TRBJ2-7	TGTGCCAGCAGCCGGACTAGCGGGAGCTCCTACGAGCAGTACTTC	CASSRTSGSSYEQYF
-	TRBV5-6	TRBD2	TRBJ2-1	TGTGCCAGCAGCCGCGTAGCGGGACTATACAATGAGCAGTTCTTC	CASSRVAGLYNEQFF
-	TRBV29-1	-	TRBJ2-1	TGCAGCGTCGCGGACCGGGCCCTAAGGAATGAGCAGTTCTTC	CSVADRALRNEQFF
-	TRBV28	TRBD1	TRBJ1-5	TGTGCCAGCAGTTTAGGACAGGGGTATCAGCCCCAGCATTTT	CASSLGQGYQPQHF
-	TRBV5-1	-	TRBJ2-5	TGCGCCAGCAGCGTGGACAGTCCGGAGACCCAGTACTTC	CASSVDSPETQYF
-	TRBV4-2	TRBD2	TRBJ2-2	TGTGCCAGCAGCCAAGATATCCTAGCGGGGGGTACCGGGGAGCTGTTTTTT	CASSQDILAGGTGELFF
-	TRBV2	-	TRBJ1-2	TGTGCCAGCAGCGAGTCTTCCTATGGCTACACCTTC	CASSESSYGYTF
few	TRBV2	-	TRBJ1-2	TGTGCCAGCAGTGAAGGCCTTCTGAACTATGGCTACACCTTC	CASSEGLLNYGYTF
-	TRBV7-2	-	TRBJ2-5	TGTGCCAGCAGCCGTAGCGTTAGTGGAGAGACCCAGTACTTC	CASSRSVSGETQYF
-	TRBV30	TRBD2	TRBJ2-1	TGTGCCTGGAGTGTACTAGCGGGGGCCTACAATGAGCAGTTCTTC	CAWSVLAGAYNEQFF